Listed here is a single TCR beta chain. The record originates from a study of shared clonotypes between healthy human individuals. Germline V gene lookup returns CDR1 SGHAT and CDR2 FQNNGV. V shed 1 base and J shed 3 bases, with 8 bases lying between them. CDR3 length equals 14 residues. Here immunoSEQ multiplex PCR was the method, and the copy in TCRdb shows in-frame clones only, minus some. Of about 2.3 million clones in the sample, 85% to 95% were seen once. The chain has TRBV11-2 and TRBJ2-3; possibly TRBD1 for D (6 bases). Sequencing used naive CD4+ T cells from PBMCs. This sample's subset: CD45RA+ positively selected. This clonotype was obtained from a man aged 18-30 years in good health. Some clones in this sample may be carry-over from other donors' samples. The CDR3 loop is CASSLVTGTDTQYF. CDR3 bases: TGTGCCAGCAGCTTAGTGACAGGTACAGATACGCAGTATTTT.